These T cell receptor beta chains were read from a single sample in a study of graft-versus-host responses after intestinal transplantation. TCRdb keeps only in-frame clones here, not all; method: immunoSEQ multiplex PCR. This table has 6,000 to 8,500 clones, around 24% appearing once. Sequences were derived from alloreactive CD8+ T cells from a mixed lymphocyte reaction culture, sampled before transplantation. The receptors originated from a human patient who was an organ donor for intestinal transplantation. Both conserved end residues are part of each CDR3. The order of the fields is V gene, J gene, D gene, clone size, CDR3 DNA, CDR3 protein. D genes are given only for firm matches. The size of a clone is reported for some rows only, either as once, few or many, or as a class for expanded clones.

>TRBV6-5|TRBJ2-7|-|few
TGTGCCAGCAGTTACTGGAAAAACGAGCAGTACTTC
CASSYWKNEQYF
>TRBV7-9|TRBJ2-7|TRBD1|few
TGCGCCAGCAGCCAATACGCGGGACAGGGCTACGAGCAGTACTTC
CASSQYAGQGYEQYF
>TRBV6-5|TRBJ2-7|TRBD2|-
TGTGCCAGCAGTTTCGGGACTACGTACGAGCAGCACTTC
CASSFGTTYEQHF
>TRBV21-1|TRBJ2-7|-|few
TGCGCCAGCAGCCTGGGACGGACCTACGAGCAGTACTTC
CASSLGRTYEQYF
>TRBV6-5|TRBJ2-1|TRBD1|-
TGTGCCAGCAGTTACATGGGACAGGCGTACAATGAGCAGTTCTTC
CASSYMGQAYNEQFF
>TRBV28|TRBJ2-1|TRBD2|few
TGCGCCAGCAGCCGACTAGCGGGAGTTGATGAGCAGTTCTTC
CASSRLAGVDEQFF
>TRBV4-3|TRBJ1-1|TRBD1|few
TGCGCCAGCAGCCAAATCGTGTCAGGGGGTTTTATGAACACTGAAGCTTTCTTT
CASSQIVSGGFMNTEAFF
>TRBV6-9|TRBJ1-1|-|-
TGTGCCAGCAGTTACCCGGAAGCTTTCTTT
CASSYPEAFF
>TRBV7-2|TRBJ1-1|TRBD1|-
TGTGCCAGCAGCTTCGCGACAGGGTCCACTGAAGCTTTCTTT
CASSFATGSTEAFF
>TRBV7-9|TRBJ2-7|-|-
TGTGCCAGCAGCATCTCCTGGCGGAACGAGCAGTACTTC
CASSISWRNEQYF
>TRBV7-9|TRBJ2-4|-|-
TGTGCCAGCAGCTTATTGGGCAACGCGGGCAAAAACATTCAGTACTTC
CASSLLGNAGKNIQYF